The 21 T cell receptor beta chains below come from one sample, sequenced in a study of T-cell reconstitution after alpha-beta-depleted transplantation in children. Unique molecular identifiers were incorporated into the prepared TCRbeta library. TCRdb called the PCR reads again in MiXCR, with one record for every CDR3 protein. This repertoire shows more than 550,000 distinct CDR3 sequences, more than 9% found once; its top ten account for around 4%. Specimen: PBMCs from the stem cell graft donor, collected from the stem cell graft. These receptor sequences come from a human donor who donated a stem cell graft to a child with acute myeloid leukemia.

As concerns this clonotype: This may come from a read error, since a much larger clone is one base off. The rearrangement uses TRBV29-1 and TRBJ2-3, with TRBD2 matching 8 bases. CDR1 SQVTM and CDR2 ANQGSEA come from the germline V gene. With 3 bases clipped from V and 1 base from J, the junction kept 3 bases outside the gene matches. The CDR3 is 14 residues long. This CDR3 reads CSVETSVGTDTQYF. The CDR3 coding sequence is TGCAGCGTTGAGACTAGCGTGGGCACAGATACGCAGTATTTT.

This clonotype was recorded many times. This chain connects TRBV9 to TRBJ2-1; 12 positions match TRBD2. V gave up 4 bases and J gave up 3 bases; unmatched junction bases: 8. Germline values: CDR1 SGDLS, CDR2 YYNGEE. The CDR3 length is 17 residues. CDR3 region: CASSQTSGSTGYNEQFF. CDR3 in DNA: TGTGCCAGCAGCCAGACTAGCGGGAGCACGGGCTACAATGAGCAGTTCTTC.

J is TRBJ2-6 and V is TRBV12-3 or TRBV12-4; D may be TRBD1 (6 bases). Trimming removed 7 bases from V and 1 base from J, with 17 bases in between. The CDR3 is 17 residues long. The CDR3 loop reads CASTFFGQRSGANVLTF. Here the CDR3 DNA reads TGTGCCAGCACCTTCTTCGGACAGAGGTCTGGGGCCAACGTCCTGACTTTC.

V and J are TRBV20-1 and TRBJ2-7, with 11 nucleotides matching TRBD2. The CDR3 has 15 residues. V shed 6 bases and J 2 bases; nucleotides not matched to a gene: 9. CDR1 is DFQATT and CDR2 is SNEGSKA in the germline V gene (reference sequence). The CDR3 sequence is CSANPGLAAPYEQYF. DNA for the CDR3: TGCAGTGCAAATCCGGGACTAGCGGCCCCCTACGAGCAGTACTTC.

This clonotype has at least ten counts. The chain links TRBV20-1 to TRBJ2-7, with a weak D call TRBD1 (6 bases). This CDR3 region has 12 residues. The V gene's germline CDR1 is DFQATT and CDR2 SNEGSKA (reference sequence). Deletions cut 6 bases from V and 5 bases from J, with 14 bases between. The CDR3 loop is CSAARGLDEQYF. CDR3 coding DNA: TGCAGTGCCGCCAGGGGCTTAGACGAGCAGTACTTC.

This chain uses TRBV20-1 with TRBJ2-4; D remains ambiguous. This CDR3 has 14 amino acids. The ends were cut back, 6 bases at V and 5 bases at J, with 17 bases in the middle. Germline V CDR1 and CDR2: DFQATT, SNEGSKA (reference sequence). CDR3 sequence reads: CSAPPVKRENIQYF. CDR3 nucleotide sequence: TGCAGTGCCCCCCCGGTTAAGAGAGAAAACATTCAGTACTTC.

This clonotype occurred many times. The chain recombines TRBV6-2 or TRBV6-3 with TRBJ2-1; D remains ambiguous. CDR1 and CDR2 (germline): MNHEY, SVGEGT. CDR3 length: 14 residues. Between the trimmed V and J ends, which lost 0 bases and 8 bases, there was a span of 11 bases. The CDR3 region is CASSYSKLEYEQFF. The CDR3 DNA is TGTGCCAGCAGTTACTCGAAATTGGAATATGAGCAGTTCTTC.

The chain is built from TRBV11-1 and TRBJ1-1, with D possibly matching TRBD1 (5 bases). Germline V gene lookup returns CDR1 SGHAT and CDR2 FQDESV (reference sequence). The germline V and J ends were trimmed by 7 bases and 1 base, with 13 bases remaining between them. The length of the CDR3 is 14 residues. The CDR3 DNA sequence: TGTGCCAGCAACCGGGACGGAGGGAACACTGAAGCTTTCTTT. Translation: CASNRDGGNTEAFF.

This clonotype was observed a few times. The CDR3: CASSYTLRGGYTEAFF. DNA for the CDR3: TGTGCCAGCAGTTACACTTTACGGGGAGGGTACACTGAAGCTTTCTTT. This sequence joins TRBV6-5 and TRBJ1-1; D unclear. The CDR3 length is 16 residues. Germline assignment: CDR1 MNHEY and CDR2 SVGAGI. V was trimmed by 2 bases and J by 3 bases, leaving 16 bases between them.

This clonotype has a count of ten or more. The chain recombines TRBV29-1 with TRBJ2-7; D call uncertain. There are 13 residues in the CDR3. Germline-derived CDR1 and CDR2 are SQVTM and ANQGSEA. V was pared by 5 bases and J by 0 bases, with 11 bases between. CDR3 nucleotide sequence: TGCAGCGTTAGGACCTTCCCCTCCTACGAGCAGTACTTC. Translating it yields CSVRTFPSYEQYF.

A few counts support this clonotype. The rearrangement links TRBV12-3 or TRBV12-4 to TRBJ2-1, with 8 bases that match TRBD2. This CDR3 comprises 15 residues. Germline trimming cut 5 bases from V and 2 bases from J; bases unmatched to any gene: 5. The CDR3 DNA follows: TGTGCCAGCAGTCTTCAAGCGGGAGCCTACAATGAGCAGTTCTTC. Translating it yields CASSLQAGAYNEQFF.

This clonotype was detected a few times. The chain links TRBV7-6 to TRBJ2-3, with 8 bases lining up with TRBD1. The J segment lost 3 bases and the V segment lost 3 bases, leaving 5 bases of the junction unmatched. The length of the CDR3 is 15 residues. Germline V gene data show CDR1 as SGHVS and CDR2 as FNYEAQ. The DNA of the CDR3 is TGTGCCAGCAGCTTTTGGACAGGGACTACAGATACGCAGTATTTT. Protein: CASSFWTGTTDTQYF.

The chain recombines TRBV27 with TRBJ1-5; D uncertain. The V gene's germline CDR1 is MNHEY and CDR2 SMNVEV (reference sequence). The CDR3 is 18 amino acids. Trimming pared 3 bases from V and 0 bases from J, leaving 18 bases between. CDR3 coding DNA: TGTGCCAGCAGTTTCCGCAGTCAGGTGGCTTATAGCAATCAGCCCCAGCATTTT. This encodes CASSFRSQVAYSNQPQHF.

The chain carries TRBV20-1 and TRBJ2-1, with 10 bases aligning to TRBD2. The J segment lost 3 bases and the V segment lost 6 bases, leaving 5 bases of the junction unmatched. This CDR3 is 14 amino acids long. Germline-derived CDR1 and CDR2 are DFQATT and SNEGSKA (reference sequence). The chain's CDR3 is CSAHTSGIYNEQFF. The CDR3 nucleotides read TGCAGTGCACACACTAGCGGGATCTACAATGAGCAGTTCTTC.

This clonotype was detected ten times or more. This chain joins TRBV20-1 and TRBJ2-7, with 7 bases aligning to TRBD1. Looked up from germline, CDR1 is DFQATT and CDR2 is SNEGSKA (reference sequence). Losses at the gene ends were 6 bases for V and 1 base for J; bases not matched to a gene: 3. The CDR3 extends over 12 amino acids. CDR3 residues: CSASGQSYEQYF. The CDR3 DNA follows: TGCAGTGCCTCGGGACAGTCCTACGAGCAGTACTTC.

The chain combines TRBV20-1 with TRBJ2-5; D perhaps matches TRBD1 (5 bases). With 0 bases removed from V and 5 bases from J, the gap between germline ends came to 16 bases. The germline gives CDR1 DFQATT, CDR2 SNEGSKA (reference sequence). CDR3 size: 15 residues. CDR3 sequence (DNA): TGCAGTGCTAGAGAGACCTCAGGGATTCGGGAGACCCAGTACTTC. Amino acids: CSARETSGIRETQYF.

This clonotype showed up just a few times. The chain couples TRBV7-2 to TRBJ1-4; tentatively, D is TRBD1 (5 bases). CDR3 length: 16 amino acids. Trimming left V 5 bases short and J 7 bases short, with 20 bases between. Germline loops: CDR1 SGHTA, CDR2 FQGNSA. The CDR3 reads CASSPRRGAGSEKLFF. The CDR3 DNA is TGTGCCAGCAGCCCACGTCGGGGCGCCGGGAGTGAAAAACTGTTTTTT.

CDR3 residues: CSASQGTSGSYEQYF. As DNA, the CDR3 is TGCAGTGCTAGTCAGGGGACTAGCGGGAGTTACGAGCAGTACTTC. The V call is TRBV20-1, the J call TRBJ2-7; 14 positions match TRBD2. The CDR3 is 15 amino acids. V lost 3 bases to trimming and J lost 4 bases; unmatched junction nucleotides: 5. Germline values: CDR1 DFQATT, CDR2 SNEGSKA (reference sequence).

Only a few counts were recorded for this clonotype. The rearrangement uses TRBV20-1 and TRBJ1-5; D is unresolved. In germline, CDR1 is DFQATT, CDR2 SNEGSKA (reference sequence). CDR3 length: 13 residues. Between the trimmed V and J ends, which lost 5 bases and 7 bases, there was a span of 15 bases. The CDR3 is CSAPSNNYQPQHF. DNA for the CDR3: TGCAGTGCTCCCAGCAACAACTACCAGCCCCAGCATTTT.

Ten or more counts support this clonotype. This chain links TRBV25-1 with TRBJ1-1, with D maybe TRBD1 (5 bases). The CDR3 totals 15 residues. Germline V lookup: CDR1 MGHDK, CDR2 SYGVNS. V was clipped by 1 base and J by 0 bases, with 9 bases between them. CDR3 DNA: TGTGCCAGCAGTGAATGGGGGACGTTGAACACTGAAGCTTTCTTT. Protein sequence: CASSEWGTLNTEAFF.

The CDR3 coding sequence is TGCGCCAGCAGCCAAGATGAGGAAGGGGGAGAGACCGGGGAGCTGTTTTTT. Encoded protein: CASSQDEEGGETGELFF. The gene calls are TRBV4-3 and TRBJ2-2; D perhaps matches TRBD1 (6 bases). The CDR3 is 17 amino acids. Germline lookup yields CDR1 LGHNA and CDR2 YSLEER. V was pared by 0 bases and J by 5 bases, with 16 bases between.